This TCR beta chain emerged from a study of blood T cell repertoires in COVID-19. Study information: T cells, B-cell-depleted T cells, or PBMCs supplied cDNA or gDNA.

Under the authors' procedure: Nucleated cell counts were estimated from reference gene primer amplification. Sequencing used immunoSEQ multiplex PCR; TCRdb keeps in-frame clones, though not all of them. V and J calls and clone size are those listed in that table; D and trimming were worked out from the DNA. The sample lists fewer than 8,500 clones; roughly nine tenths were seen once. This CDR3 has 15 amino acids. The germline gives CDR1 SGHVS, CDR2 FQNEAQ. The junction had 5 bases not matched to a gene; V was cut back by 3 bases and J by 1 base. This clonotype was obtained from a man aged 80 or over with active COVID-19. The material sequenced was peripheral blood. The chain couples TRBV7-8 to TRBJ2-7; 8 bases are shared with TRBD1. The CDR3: CASSFLGQGSYEQYF. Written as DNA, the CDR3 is TGTGCCAGCAGCTTCCTAGGACAGGGATCCTACGAGCAGTACTTC.